The 19 T cell receptor beta chains reported below all come from one sample, sequenced in a study of technical replicates of blood from a handful of donors. Produced via immunoSEQ multiplex PCR; TCRdb's table is partial and in-frame only. This repertoire shows roughly 15,000 clones, just under 85% found once; its top ten account for 9.5% to 13%. Sequenced input: PBMCs. These receptor sequences come from a human donor in good health.

The rearrangement joins TRBV5-1 to TRBJ2-5, with 7 bases identical to TRBD1. This CDR3 is built from 17 residues. The V gene end was trimmed by 1 base and the J gene end by 2 bases; junction bases not matched to a gene: 11. Per germline, CDR1 SGHRS and CDR2 YFSETQ. The CDR3, as DNA: TGCGCCAGCAGCTTGTTTTACTCGGGACAGCAACAAGAGACCCAGTACTTC. Protein: CASSLFYSGQQQETQYF. Full variable domain (remainder filled in from reference TRBV5-1 and TRBJ2-5): KAGVTQTPRYLIKTRGQQVTLSCSPISGHRSVSWYQQTPGQGLQFLFEYFSETQRNKGNFPGRFSGRQFSNSRSEMNVSTLELGDSALYLCASSLFYSGQQQETQYFGPGTRLLVL.

The chain combines TRBV29-1 with TRBJ1-4; TRBD1 is a possible D gene (5 bases). The CDR3 covers 12 residues. Germline CDR1 is SQVTM and CDR2 is ANQGSEA. V lost 2 bases to trimming and J lost 6 bases, with 7 bases between them. CDR3 nucleotide sequence: TGCAGCGTTGAAACAGGAGATGAAAAACTGTTTTTT. This encodes CSVETGDEKLFF.

The genes are TRBV30 and TRBJ2-5; D might be TRBD2 (6 bases). This CDR3 is built from 14 residues. Germline V CDR1 and CDR2: GTSNPN, SVGIG (reference sequence). The V end lost 1 base, the J end lost 3 bases, and 12 bases lay between the germline ends. CDR3 in DNA: TGTGCCTGGAGTGAGGGAGGAGGAAAAGAGACCCAGTACTTC. Protein: CAWSEGGGKETQYF.

The rearrangement joins TRBV6-5 to TRBJ2-7; weak D call: TRBD2 (7 bases). Germline assignment: CDR1 MNHEY and CDR2 SVGAGI. V gave up 2 bases and J gave up 3 bases, with 14 bases separating them. The CDR3 covers 15 residues. The CDR3 region is CASSYLAGAGYEQYF. The CDR3 DNA is TGTGCCAGCAGTTACCTTGCGGGGGCGGGCTACGAGCAGTACTTC.

The chain has TRBV5-4 and TRBJ1-5; D might be TRBD1 (6 bases). The CDR3 is made up of 18 amino acids. Trimming shortened V by 3 bases and J by 0 bases, and 19 bases separated the two germline ends. Per the germline V gene, CDR1 is SGHNT and CDR2 is YYREEE (reference sequence). The CDR3 protein is CASSYRAGRLFSNQPQHF. The CDR3 bases are TGTGCCAGCAGCTACAGGGCAGGGAGACTCTTTAGCAATCAGCCCCAGCATTTT.

The chain has TRBV7-9 and TRBJ1-1, with D possibly being TRBD1 (6 bases). The CDR3 covers 14 residues. V lost 4 bases and J 6 bases, leaving 15 bases between the germline ends. Germline lookup yields CDR1 SEHNR and CDR2 FQNEAQ (reference sequence). The CDR3: CASSSTGSGAEAFF. For the CDR3, the DNA is TGTGCCAGCAGCTCCACAGGGTCTGGGGCTGAAGCTTTCTTT.

This chain links TRBV6-5 with TRBJ2-1; 9 nucleotides agree with TRBD2. The CDR3 contains 16 residues. Trimming took 0 bases from V and 5 from J; bases not matched to a gene: 5. Per germline, CDR1 MNHEY and CDR2 SVGAGI. CDR3 nucleotide sequence: TGTGCCAGCAGTTACTCGACTAGCGGCACGAACAATGAGCAGTTCTTC. Its translation is CASSYSTSGTNNEQFF.

The chain employs TRBV5-1 and TRBJ1-4; 10 nucleotides match TRBD1. CDR3 size: 15 residues. Germline V gene sequence: CDR1 SGHRS, CDR2 YFSETQ. V lost 0 bases, J lost 7 bases, and 3 bases stayed unmatched. The CDR3 DNA reads as TGCGCCAGCAGCTTGGGGGGGACAGGGGCTGAAAAACTGTTTTTT. It yields the protein CASSLGGTGAEKLFF.

The chain combines TRBV7-6 with TRBJ2-3, with D maybe TRBD2 (6 bases). Looked up from germline, CDR1 is SGHVS and CDR2 is FNYEAQ. Trimming took off 6 bases at V and 0 bases at J, with 13 bases between the two ends. The CDR3 is 15 residues long. CDR3 sequence reads: CASSRDSLSTDTQYF. The CDR3 nucleotides are TGTGCCAGCAGTCGGGACTCCCTCAGCACAGATACGCAGTATTTT.

J is TRBJ2-1 and V is TRBV18; 9 positions match TRBD2. Germline assignment: CDR1 KGHSH and CDR2 LQKENI. The CDR3 spans 16 residues. The V gene end was trimmed by 0 bases and the J gene end by 4 bases; junction bases not matched to a gene: 4. CDR3 protein: CASSPPSLAGYNEQFF. The CDR3 DNA reads as TGTGCCAGCTCACCACCCTCGCTAGCGGGATACAATGAGCAGTTCTTC.

This chain connects TRBV2 to TRBJ2-1; D remains unclear. Trimming removed 8 bases from V and 9 bases from J, with 11 bases in between. Germline V lookup: CDR1 SNHLY, CDR2 FYNNEI. The CDR3 is made up of 11 amino acids. The CDR3 DNA reads as TGTGCCAGCCTATGGCGGAGTGAGCAGTTCTTC. It is translated as CASLWRSEQFF.

The chain links TRBV6-1 to TRBJ2-1; 13 nucleotides match TRBD2. This CDR3 region has 15 residues. The junction had 8 bases not matched to a gene; V was cut back by 6 bases and J by 9 bases. The germline V gene encodes CDR1 MNHNS and CDR2 SASEGT. The CDR3 sequence is CASRTGLAGEAEQFF. The CDR3, as DNA: TGTGCCAGCAGGACCGGACTAGCGGGAGAAGCTGAGCAGTTCTTC.

This CDR3 reads CASSESGLAGILYEQYF. In nucleotides, the CDR3 is TGCGCCAGCAGTGAGTCGGGACTAGCGGGAATTCTCTACGAGCAGTACTTC. The chain combines TRBV10-1 with TRBJ2-7; 13 bases are a match to TRBD2. Germline CDR1 WNHNN, CDR2 SYGVQD (reference sequence). The CDR3 has 17 residues. V was pared by 0 bases and J by 3 bases, with 5 bases of the junction left unmatched.

CDR3 loop: CASSGLGQGNYGYTF. The CDR3 nucleotides read TGTGCCAGCAGTGGCCTGGGACAGGGGAACTATGGCTACACCTTC. This rearrangement joins TRBV27 to TRBJ1-2, with TRBD1 identical over 10 bases. Germline V lookup: CDR1 MNHEY, CDR2 SMNVEV (reference sequence). J gave up 2 bases and V 5 bases, and 5 bases lay outside the gene matches. The CDR3 has 15 residues.

This chain's CDR3 is CAWSPTARDSTSYEQYF. The DNA of the CDR3 is TGTGCCTGGAGTCCAACCGCCCGGGACAGCACCTCCTACGAGCAGTACTTC. The chain has TRBV30 and TRBJ2-7, with 7 bases lining up with TRBD1. Germline V CDR1 and CDR2: GTSNPN, SVGIG (reference sequence). This CDR3 has 17 residues. V lost 2 bases to trimming and J lost 0 bases; unmatched junction nucleotides: 13. The full variable domain, in which reference TRBV30 and TRBJ2-7 provide the parts outside the CDR3, is SQTIHQWPATLVQPVGSPLSLECTVEGTSNPNLYWYRQAAGRGLQLLFYSVGIGQISSEVPQNLSASRPQDRQFILSSKKLLLSDSGFYLCAWSPTARDSTSYEQYFGPGTRLTVT.

The rearrangement links TRBV5-1 to TRBJ2-2; TRBD1 matches at 7 bases. CDR3 length: 16 residues. V was clipped by 6 bases and J by 2 bases; unmatched bases: 10. From germline, CDR1 is SGHRS and CDR2 YFSETQ. Written as DNA, the CDR3 is TGCGCCAGCACCAAAAGGGAAGGGGGCAACACCGGGGAGCTGTTTTTT. It translates to CASTKREGGNTGELFF.

The rearrangement uses TRBV7-8 and TRBJ2-3, with TRBD2 matching 11 bases. The J segment lost 2 bases and the V segment lost 7 bases, leaving 5 bases of the junction unmatched. This CDR3 comprises 15 residues. Germline loops: CDR1 SGHVS, CDR2 FQNEAQ. CDR3 coding DNA: TGTGCCAGCACCCAGACTAGCGGGGCCACAGATACGCAGTATTTT. Amino acid sequence: CASTQTSGATDTQYF. Based on the CDR3 plus reference TRBV7-8 and TRBJ2-3, the full variable domain is GAGVSQSPRYKVAKRGQDVALRCDPISGHVSLFWYQQALGQGPEFLTYFQNEAQLDKSGLPSDRFFAERPEGSVSTLKIQRTQQEDSAVYLCASTQTSGATDTQYFGPGTRLTVL.

The chain combines TRBV23-1 with TRBJ1-5; 10 positions match TRBD1. TRBV23-1 is recorded as an ORF, its role being uncertain. CDR3 length: 16 amino acids. J was trimmed by 1 base and V by 7 bases; bases with no gene match: 7. The CDR3 coding sequence is TGCGCCAGCAACCGACAGGGGGCGGAGAGCAATCAGCCCCAGCATTTT. This codes for CASNRQGAESNQPQHF.

V gene TRBV9 combines with J gene TRBJ1-5, with 10 positions matching TRBD1. Trimming cost V 0 bases and J 6 bases; bases outside gene matches: 3. The CDR3 is made up of 15 amino acids. Germline V lookup: CDR1 SGDLS, CDR2 YYNGEE. As DNA, the CDR3 is TGTGCCAGCAGCGTAGGGACAGGGGGATCTCAGCCCCAGCATTTT. Its protein product is CASSVGTGGSQPQHF. The whole variable domain, filled in from reference TRBV9 and TRBJ1-5, reads DSGVTQTPKHLITATGQRVTLRCSPRSGDLSVYWYQQSLDQGLQFLIQYYNGEERAKGNILERFSAQQFPDLHSELNLSSLELGDSALYFCASSVGTGGSQPQHFGDGTRLSIL.